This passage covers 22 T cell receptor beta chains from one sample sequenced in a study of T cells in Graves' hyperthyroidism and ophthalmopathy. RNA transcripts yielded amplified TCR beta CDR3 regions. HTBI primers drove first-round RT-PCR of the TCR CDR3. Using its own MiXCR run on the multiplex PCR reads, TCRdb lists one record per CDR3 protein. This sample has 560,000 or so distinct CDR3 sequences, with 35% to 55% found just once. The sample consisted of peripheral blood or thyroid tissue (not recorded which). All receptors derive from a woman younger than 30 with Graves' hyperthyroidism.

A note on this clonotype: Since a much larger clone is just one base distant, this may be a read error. The CDR3: CASSPGTGFKQPQHF. The CDR3 bases are TGTGCCAGCAGTCCCGGGACAGGGTTCAAACAGCCCCAGCATTTT. The rearrangement links TRBV6-1 to TRBJ1-5; 9 bases agree with TRBD1. This CDR3 spans 15 amino acids. The trim removed 5 bases at V and 7 bases at J, leaving 9 bases unmatched. Germline CDR1 and CDR2: MNHNS and SASEGT.

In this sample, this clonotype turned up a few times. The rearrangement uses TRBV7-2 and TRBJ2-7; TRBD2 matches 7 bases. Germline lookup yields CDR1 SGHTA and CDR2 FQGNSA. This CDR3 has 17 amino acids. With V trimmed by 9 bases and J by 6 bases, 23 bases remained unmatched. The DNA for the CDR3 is TGTGCCAGTAGTGCCCGACGCATGGGGCGGGAGTACGGCGAGCAGTACTTC. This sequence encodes CASSARRMGREYGEQYF.

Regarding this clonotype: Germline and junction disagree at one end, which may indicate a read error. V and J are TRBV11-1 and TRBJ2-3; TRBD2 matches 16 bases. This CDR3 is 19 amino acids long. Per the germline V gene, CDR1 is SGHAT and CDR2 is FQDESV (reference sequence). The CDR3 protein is CASSSAGTSGRALTDTQYF. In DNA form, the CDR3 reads TGCGCCAGCAGCTCGGCGGGGACTAGCGGGAGGGCCCTCACAGATACGCAGTATTTT.

The CDR3 coding sequence is TGTGCCAGCAGTGACAGGGACAAGGCATCCTACGAGCAGTACTTC. Encoded protein: CASSDRDKASYEQYF. The rearrangement links TRBV12-3 or TRBV12-4 to TRBJ2-7; 7 bases align to TRBD1. With 5 bases clipped from V and 1 base from J, the junction kept 8 bases outside the gene matches. The CDR3 totals 15 residues.

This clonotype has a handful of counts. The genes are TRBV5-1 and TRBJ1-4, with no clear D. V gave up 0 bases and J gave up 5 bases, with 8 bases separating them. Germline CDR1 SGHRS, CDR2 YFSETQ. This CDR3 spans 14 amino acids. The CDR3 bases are TGCGCCAGCAGCTTGGAGGGTAGGAATGAAAAACTGTTTTTT. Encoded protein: CASSLEGRNEKLFF.

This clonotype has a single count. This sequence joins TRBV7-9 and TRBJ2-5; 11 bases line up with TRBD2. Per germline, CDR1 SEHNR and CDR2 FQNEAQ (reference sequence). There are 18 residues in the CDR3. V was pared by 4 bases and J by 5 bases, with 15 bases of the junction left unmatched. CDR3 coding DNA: TGTGCCAGCAGCTCAGGCGGTACTAGCGGGAGCCCCTGGGAGACCCAGTACTTC. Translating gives CASSSGGTSGSPWETQYF.

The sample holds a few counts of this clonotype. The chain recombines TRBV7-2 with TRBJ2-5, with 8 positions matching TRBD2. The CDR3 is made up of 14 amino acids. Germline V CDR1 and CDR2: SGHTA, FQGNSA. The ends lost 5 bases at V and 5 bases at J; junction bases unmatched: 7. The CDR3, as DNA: TGTGCCAGCAGCCCCAAGCGGGAGACTGAGACCCAGTACTTC. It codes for CASSPKRETETQYF.

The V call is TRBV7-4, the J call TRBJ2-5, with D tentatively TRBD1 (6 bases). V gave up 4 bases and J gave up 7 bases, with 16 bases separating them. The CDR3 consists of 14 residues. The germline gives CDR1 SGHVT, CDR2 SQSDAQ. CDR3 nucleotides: TGTGCCAGCAGCTGGACAGAGACGTGGGCGACCCAGTACTTC. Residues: CASSWTETWATQYF. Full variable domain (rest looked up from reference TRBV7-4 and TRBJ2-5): GAGVSQSPRYKVAKRGRDVALRCDSISGHVTLYWYRQTLGQGSEVLTYSQSDAQRDKSGRPSGRFSAERPERSVSTLKIQRTEQGDSAVYLCASSWTETWATQYFGPGTRLLVL.

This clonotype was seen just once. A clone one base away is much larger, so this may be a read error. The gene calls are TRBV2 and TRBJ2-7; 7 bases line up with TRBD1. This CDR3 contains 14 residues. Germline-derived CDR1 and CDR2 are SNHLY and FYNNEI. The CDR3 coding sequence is TGTGCCAGCAGTGAGACAGGGCGGAGGTACGAGCAGTGCTTC. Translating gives CASSETGRRYEQCF. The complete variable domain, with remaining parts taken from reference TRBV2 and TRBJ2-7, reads EPEVTQTPSHQVTQMGQEVILRCVPISNHLYFYWYRQILGQKVEFLVSFYNNEISEKSEIFDDQFSVERPDGSNFTLKIRSTKLEDSAMYFCASSETGRRYEQCFGPGTRLTVT.

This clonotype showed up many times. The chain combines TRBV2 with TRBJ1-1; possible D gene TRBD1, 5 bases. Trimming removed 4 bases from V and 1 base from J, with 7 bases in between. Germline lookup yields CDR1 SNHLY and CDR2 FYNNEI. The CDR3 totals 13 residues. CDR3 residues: CASSVRGNTEAFF. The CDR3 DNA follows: TGTGCCAGCAGTGTAAGGGGGAACACTGAAGCTTTCTTT.

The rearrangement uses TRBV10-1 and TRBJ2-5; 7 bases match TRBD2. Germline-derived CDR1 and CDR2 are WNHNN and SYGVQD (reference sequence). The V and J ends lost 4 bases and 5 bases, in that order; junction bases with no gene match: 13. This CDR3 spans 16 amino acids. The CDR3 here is CASSASLGGNGETQYF. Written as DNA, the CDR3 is TGCGCCAGCAGTGCTAGCCTGGGAGGGAATGGGGAGACCCAGTACTTC.

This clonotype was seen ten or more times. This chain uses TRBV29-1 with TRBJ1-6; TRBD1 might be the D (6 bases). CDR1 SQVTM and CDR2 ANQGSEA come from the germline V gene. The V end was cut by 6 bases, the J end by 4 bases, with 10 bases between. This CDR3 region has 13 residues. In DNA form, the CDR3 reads TGCAGCGTCCGGACAGATTATAATTCACCCCTCCACTTT. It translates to CSVRTDYNSPLHF.

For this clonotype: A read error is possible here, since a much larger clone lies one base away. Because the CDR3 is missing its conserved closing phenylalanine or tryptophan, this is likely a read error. DNA for the CDR3: TGTGCCAGCAGCTTAGTAGTGTTCCACGAGCAGTACCTC. Amino acid sequence: CASSLVVFHEQYL. The chain carries TRBV7-3 and TRBJ2-7; D gene uncertain. This CDR3 spans 13 amino acids. The ends were cut back, 2 bases at V and 5 bases at J, with 10 bases in the middle. Germline CDR1 is SGHTA and CDR2 is FQGTGA.

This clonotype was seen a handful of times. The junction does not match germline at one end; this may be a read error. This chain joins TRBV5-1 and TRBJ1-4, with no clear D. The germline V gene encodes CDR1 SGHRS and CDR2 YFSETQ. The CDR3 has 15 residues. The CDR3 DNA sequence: TGTGCCAGCAGCTTGAATCTTGGCACTAATGAAAAACTGTTTTTT. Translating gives CASSLNLGTNEKLFF.

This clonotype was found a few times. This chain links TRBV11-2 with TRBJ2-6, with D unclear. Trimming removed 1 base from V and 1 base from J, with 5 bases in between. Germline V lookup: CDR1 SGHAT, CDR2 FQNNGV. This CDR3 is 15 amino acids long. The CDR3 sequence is CASSLVTSGANVLTF. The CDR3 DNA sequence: TGTGCCAGCAGCTTAGTAACATCTGGGGCCAACGTCCTGACTTTC.

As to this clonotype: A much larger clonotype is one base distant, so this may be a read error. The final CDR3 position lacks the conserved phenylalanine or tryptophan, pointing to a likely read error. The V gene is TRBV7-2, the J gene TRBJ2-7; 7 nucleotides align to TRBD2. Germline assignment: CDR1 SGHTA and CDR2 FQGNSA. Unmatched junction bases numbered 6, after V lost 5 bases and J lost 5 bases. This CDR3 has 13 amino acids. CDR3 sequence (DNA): TGTGCCAGCAGCCCCATGGGAGGGAACGAGCAGTACCTC. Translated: CASSPMGGNEQYL.

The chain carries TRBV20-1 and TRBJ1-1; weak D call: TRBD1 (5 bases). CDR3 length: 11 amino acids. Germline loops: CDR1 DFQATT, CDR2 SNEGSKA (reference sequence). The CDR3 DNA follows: TGCAGCTTAGTTGGGGGGAATGAAGCTTTCTTT. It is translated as CSLVGGNEAFF.

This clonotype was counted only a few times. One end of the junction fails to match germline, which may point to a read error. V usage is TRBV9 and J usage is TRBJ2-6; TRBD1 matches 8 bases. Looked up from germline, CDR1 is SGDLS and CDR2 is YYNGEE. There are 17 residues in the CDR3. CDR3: CASRSGTGYSGANVLTF. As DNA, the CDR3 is TGCGCCAGCAGGTCCGGGACAGGTTACTCTGGGGCCAACGTCCTGACTTTC.

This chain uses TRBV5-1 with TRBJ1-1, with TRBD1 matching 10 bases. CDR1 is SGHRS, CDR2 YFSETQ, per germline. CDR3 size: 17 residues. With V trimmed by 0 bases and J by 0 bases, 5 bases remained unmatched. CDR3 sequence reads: CASSLETGGEVNTEAFF. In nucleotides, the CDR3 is TGCGCCAGCAGCTTGGAGACAGGGGGCGAAGTGAACACTGAAGCTTTCTTT. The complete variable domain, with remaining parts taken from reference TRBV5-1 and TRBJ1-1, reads KAGVTQTPRYLIKTRGQQVTLSCSPISGHRSVSWYQQTPGQGLQFLFEYFSETQRNKGNFPGRFSGRQFSNSRSEMNVSTLELGDSALYLCASSLETGGEVNTEAFFGQGTRLTVV.

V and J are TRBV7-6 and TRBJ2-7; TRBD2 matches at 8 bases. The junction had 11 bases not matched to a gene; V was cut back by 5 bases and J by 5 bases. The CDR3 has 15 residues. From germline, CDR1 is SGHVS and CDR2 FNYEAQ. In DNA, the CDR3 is TGTGCCAGCAGCCCACTAGCGGTAGGGGTCGACGAGCAGTACTTC. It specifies CASSPLAVGVDEQYF.

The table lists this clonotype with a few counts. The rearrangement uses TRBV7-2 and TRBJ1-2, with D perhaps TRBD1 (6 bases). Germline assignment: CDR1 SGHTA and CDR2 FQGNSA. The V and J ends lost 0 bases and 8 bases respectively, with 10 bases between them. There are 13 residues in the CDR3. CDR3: CASSLAVTGGYTF. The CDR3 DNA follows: TGTGCCAGCAGCTTAGCGGTGACAGGCGGCTACACCTTC.

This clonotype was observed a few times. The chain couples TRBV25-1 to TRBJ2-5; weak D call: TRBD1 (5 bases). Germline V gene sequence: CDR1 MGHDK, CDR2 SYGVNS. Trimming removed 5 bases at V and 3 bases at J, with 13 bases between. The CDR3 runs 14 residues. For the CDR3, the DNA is TGTGCCAGCAGTTTTCGACAGTCAGAAGAGACCCAGTACTTC. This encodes CASSFRQSEETQYF.